This T cell receptor (beta chain) was found in a study of T cells after yellow fever vaccination. For the study at large: Preparation of fractions with low cell numbers was performed using SMART-Seq v4 Ultra Low Input.

A process of 5'RACE template switching, which added a universal primer site and UMIs, was used to make TCR cDNA. TCRdb called the 5' RACE reads again in MiXCR, with one record for every CDR3 protein. The top ten hold around 1% of the sample, which has about 230,000 distinct CDR3 sequences, roughly 6.8% seen once. Points from the study as a whole: Overlap between CD4 and CD8 compartments was detected for a small share of clonotypes. Most primary-vaccination clones reappeared after the booster (approximately 95% CD4, roughly 90% CD8).

This clonotype was detected a few times. The antigen is not known. The TCR sequence derives from a man aged 25 to 40 who received the YFV17D yellow fever vaccine. Material: CD4+ T cells sorted from PBMCs, obtained on the day of the yellow fever booster vaccination.

CDR3 coding DNA: TGTGCCAGCAGTAAGGAAACAGGGGACGAGCAGTACTTC. It translates to CASSKETGDEQYF. This chain links TRBV27 with TRBJ2-7; 7 bases are shared with TRBD1. This CDR3 has 13 amino acids. The junction had 6 bases not matched to a gene; V was cut back by 5 bases and J by 5 bases. The germline V gene has CDR1 MNHEY and CDR2 SMNVEV (reference sequence).